Below are 16 T cell receptor beta chains sequenced from a single sample in a study of shared clonotypes between healthy human individuals (dated by TCRdb to about 2020). For the CD8 naive samples, CD45RO-negative cells were positively selected for CCR7, yielding a CD45RA+CCR7+ population from which TemRA cells were excluded. Library prep was done by the immunoSEQ multiplex PCR assay. Sourced from immuneACCESS, this table was stored by TCRdb with only in-frame sequences that have V and J called. A share of the clones is absent; for the studies checked, an unresolved V gene accounts for under half, and the remainder has no known explanation. Across this sample there are some 2,100,000 clones, with more than 85% seen only once. The ten largest account for around 1.7% of the sample. The sample comprised naive CD8+ T cells from PBMCs. The meaning of the sample's cell subset or site label: CD45RA+CCR7+. The receptors were sampled from a man in his late teens or twenties in good health. Some clones in this sample may be carry-over from other donors' samples.

The V and J genes are TRBV27 and TRBJ1-3, with 9 bases lining up with TRBD1. Germline loops: CDR1 MNHEY, CDR2 SMNVEV (reference sequence). V dropped 6 bases and J dropped 3; count of bases not matched to a gene: 3. This CDR3 spans 14 amino acids. CDR3 loop: CASRDRGFGNTIYF. CDR3 coding DNA: TGTGCCAGCAGAGACAGGGGGTTTGGAAACACCATATATTTT.

The chain recombines TRBV6-5 with TRBJ2-1; D is perhaps TRBD2 (5 bases). Deletions cut 0 bases from V and 8 bases from J, with 11 bases between. CDR3 size: 14 residues. Per the germline V gene, CDR1 is MNHEY and CDR2 is SVGAGI. The CDR3 protein is CASSYSERGYEQFF. Here the CDR3 DNA reads TGTGCCAGCAGTTACTCAGAGAGAGGGTATGAGCAGTTCTTC.

This sequence joins TRBV7-7 and TRBJ2-5; 10 positions agree with TRBD2. Germline loops: CDR1 SSHAT, CDR2 FNYEAQ (reference sequence). This CDR3 is built from 15 residues. The V and J ends lost 2 bases and 5 bases, in that order; junction bases with no gene match: 5. CDR3 residues: CASSLRLAGVETQYF. CDR3 sequence (DNA): TGTGCCAGCAGCTTACGGCTAGCGGGAGTGGAGACCCAGTACTTC.

The V gene is TRBV6-1, the J gene TRBJ1-5, with no clear D. CDR3 length: 14 residues. Germline V gene lookup returns CDR1 MNHNS and CDR2 SASEGT. V lost 2 bases to trimming and J lost 4 bases, with 9 bases between them. This chain's CDR3 is CASSEYKVNQPQHF. The DNA of the CDR3 is TGTGCCAGCAGTGAATACAAGGTAAATCAGCCCCAGCATTTT.

The chain joins TRBV11-3 to TRBJ2-5; TRBD2 matches at 7 bases. CDR1 SGHNT and CDR2 YENEEA come from the germline V gene. With 8 bases clipped from V and 2 bases from J, the junction kept 5 bases outside the gene matches. The CDR3 is 13 amino acids. The CDR3 spells CASWEGLQETQYF. As DNA, the CDR3 is TGTGCCAGCTGGGAGGGACTACAAGAGACCCAGTACTTC.

The V gene is TRBV15, the J gene TRBJ2-7; 7 bases align to TRBD1. Germline V gene sequence: CDR1 LNHNV, CDR2 YYDKDF (reference sequence). J gave up 2 bases and V 3 bases, and 10 bases lay outside the gene matches. The CDR3 contains 16 residues. The CDR3 here is CATSSPDRLPPYEQYF. The DNA for the CDR3 is TGTGCCACCAGCAGCCCGGACAGGCTCCCTCCCTACGAGCAGTACTTC.

The chain carries TRBV28 and TRBJ1-5, with 11 positions matching TRBD1. This CDR3 spans 14 amino acids. The junction had 6 bases not matched to a gene; V was cut back by 8 bases and J by 6 bases. In germline, CDR1 is MDHEN, CDR2 SYDVKM. The CDR3 DNA is TGTGCCAGCTGGACAGGGGGCTTGGGTCAGCCCCAGCATTTT. Residues: CASWTGGLGQPQHF.

A remark on this clone: Other nucleotide sequences from this sample produce the same CDR3. This chain joins TRBV11-2 and TRBJ1-1; no clear D gene. The germline V gene has CDR1 SGHAT and CDR2 FQNNGV. V dropped 1 base and J dropped 0 bases, with 3 bases sitting between them. The CDR3 consists of 13 residues. The CDR3 reads CASSLVLNTEAFF. The CDR3 DNA reads as TGTGCCAGCAGCTTAGTCCTGAACACTGAAGCTTTCTTT.

About this clone: Other DNA sequences from this sample encode an identical CDR3 as well. The J gene is TRBJ2-7, the V gene TRBV27; TRBD1 agrees at 10 bases. V was pared by 3 bases and J by 1 base, with 3 bases of the junction left unmatched. The CDR3 extends over 15 amino acids. CDR1 and CDR2 from the germline V gene are MNHEY and SMNVEV (reference sequence). As DNA, the CDR3 is TGTGCCAGCAGTTTCGGACAGGGGGGGTCCTACGAGCAGTACTTC. Protein product: CASSFGQGGSYEQYF.

J is TRBJ2-5 and V is TRBV27, with a possible D match to TRBD1 (6 bases). In germline, CDR1 is MNHEY, CDR2 SMNVEV (reference sequence). This CDR3 contains 14 residues. V was cut by 4 bases and J by 5 bases, with 14 bases left in between. CDR3 DNA: TGTGCCAGCAGTTCCCTGGGGGCAGGGGAGACCCAGTACTTC. Its protein product is CASSSLGAGETQYF.

This clone has only a few counts. The V call is TRBV7-9, the J call TRBJ1-1; no definite D call. This CDR3 comprises 13 residues. Germline V gene lookup returns CDR1 SEHNR and CDR2 FQNEAQ (reference sequence). With 6 bases removed from V and 0 bases from J, the gap between germline ends came to 8 bases. The CDR3 bases are TGTGCCAGCAGTGATACGTTGAACACTGAAGCTTTCTTT. It codes for CASSDTLNTEAFF. The full variable domain, completed using reference TRBV7-9 and TRBJ1-1, is DTGVSQNPRHKITKRGQNVTFRCDPISEHNRLYWYRQTLGQGPEFLTYFQNEAQLEKSRLLSDRFSAERPKGSFSTLEIQRTEQGDSAMYLCASSDTLNTEAFFGQGTRLTVV.

A note on this clone: At the DNA level, this CDR3 is encoded by other sequences in the same sample as well. V and J are TRBV7-2 and TRBJ2-7; D unresolved. In germline, CDR1 is SGHTA, CDR2 FQGNSA. CDR3 length: 13 amino acids. The V end was cut by 4 bases, the J end by 2 bases, with 9 bases between. CDR3 in amino acids: CASSSLAPYEQYF. The CDR3 coding sequence is TGTGCCAGCAGCTCCCTCGCCCCCTACGAGCAGTACTTC.

The rearrangement links TRBV4-1 to TRBJ2-3; D might be TRBD1 (6 bases). The V gene's germline CDR1 is MGHRA and CDR2 YSYEKL. The CDR3 is 17 amino acids. V lost 4 bases and J 0 bases, leaving 17 bases between the germline ends. CDR3 region: CASSLQWGTLSTDTQYF. DNA of the CDR3: TGCGCCAGCAGCCTCCAATGGGGGACATTAAGCACAGATACGCAGTATTTT.

The rearrangement joins TRBV2 to TRBJ2-7; 9 nucleotides agree with TRBD1. Germline V gives CDR1 SNHLY, CDR2 FYNNEI. There are 13 residues in the CDR3. With 7 bases clipped from V and 5 bases from J, the junction kept 6 bases outside the gene matches. This CDR3 reads CASKGQGLHEQYF. Here the CDR3 DNA reads TGTGCCAGCAAGGGACAGGGTCTCCACGAGCAGTACTTC.

The chain joins TRBV7-9 to TRBJ2-7; 10 bases are shared with TRBD1. Trimming took 10 bases from V and 4 from J; bases not matched to a gene: 4. Germline V CDR1 and CDR2: SEHNR, FQNEAQ (reference sequence). The CDR3 runs to 12 residues. For the CDR3, the DNA is TGTGCCATCCCGGGACAGGGGTACGAGCAGTACTTC. Translation gives CAIPGQGYEQYF. Supplemented by reference TRBV7-9 and TRBJ2-7, the full variable domain reads DTGVSQNPRHKITKRGQNVTFRCDPISEHNRLYWYRQTLGQGPEFLTYFQNEAQLEKSRLLSDRFSAERPKGSFSTLEIQRTEQGDSAMYLCAIPGQGYEQYFGPGTRLTVT.

A remark on this clone: Different DNA sequences within this sample yield the same CDR3. The genes are TRBV7-9 and TRBJ2-1, with 8 bases lining up with TRBD2. Looked up from germline, CDR1 is SEHNR and CDR2 is FQNEAQ (reference sequence). J was trimmed by 4 bases and V by 4 bases; bases with no gene match: 6. This CDR3 contains 15 residues. In nucleotides, the CDR3 is TGTGCCAGCAGCTCCCGAACTAGCGGTTACAATGAGCAGTTCTTC. Its translation is CASSSRTSGYNEQFF. The full variable domain, completed using reference TRBV7-9 and TRBJ2-1, is DTGVSQNPRHKITKRGQNVTFRCDPISEHNRLYWYRQTLGQGPEFLTYFQNEAQLEKSRLLSDRFSAERPKGSFSTLEIQRTEQGDSAMYLCASSSRTSGYNEQFFGPGTRLTVL.